The 21 T cell receptor beta chains in this list originate from one sample, sequenced in a study of T cells in Graves' hyperthyroidism and ophthalmopathy. Authors of the study amplified TCR beta CDR3 regions from RNA transcripts. Carried out on the TCR CDR3, a first-round RT-PCR used the HTBI primer set. TCRdb analysed the multiplex PCR reads with MiXCR anew, one entry per CDR3 protein. The data hold under 450,000 distinct CDR3 sequences, with about 15% observed a single time. Sequences were obtained from blood. These receptors were obtained from a woman in her late teens or twenties with Graves' hyperthyroidism.

The sample holds many counts of this clonotype. The V gene is TRBV19, the J gene TRBJ1-2; maybe TRBD1 (6 bases). CDR1 and CDR2 from the germline V gene are LNHDA and SQIVND (reference sequence). There are 15 residues in the CDR3. The germline V and J ends were trimmed by 4 bases and 4 bases, with 16 bases remaining between them. CDR3 bases: TGTGCCAGTAGTAAGGCCCGGCAGGGGAGCTATGGCTACACCTTC. Its protein product is CASSKARQGSYGYTF.

This clonotype has a handful of counts. This chain joins TRBV10-3 and TRBJ1-4; D call uncertain. Germline V gene lookup returns CDR1 ENHRY and CDR2 SYGVKD. This CDR3 spans 13 amino acids. The germline V and J ends were trimmed by 6 bases and 0 bases, with 5 bases remaining between them. The CDR3 bases are TGTGCCATCAGCGGTTCAACTAATGAAAAACTGTTTTTT. Protein product: CAISGSTNEKLFF.

Points on this clonotype: A much larger clone lies one base from this, so it may be a read error. This sequence joins TRBV9 and TRBJ2-2; D assignment may be TRBD1 or TRBD2 (5 bases each). Germline CDR1 reads SGDLS; CDR2 reads YYNGEE. This CDR3 has 16 amino acids. DNA for the CDR3: TGTGCCAGCAGCGCCTTGAGGTGGGGGAACACCGGGGAGCTGCTTTTT. Translating gives CASSALRWGNTGELLF.

The sample holds many counts of this clonotype. CDR3 sequence reads: CASSFRSSYNEQFF. The CDR3 nucleotides are TGTGCCAGCAGTTTTCGGAGCTCCTACAATGAGCAGTTCTTC. The chain has TRBV12-3 or TRBV12-4 and TRBJ2-1; the D is unclear. CDR3 length: 14 residues. V lost 3 bases and J lost 0, with 6 bases in between.

This CDR3 is CASSLEAANVLTF. Written as DNA, the CDR3 is TGTGCCAGCAGCTTAGAAGCGGCCAACGTCCTGACTTTC. This chain links TRBV7-9 with TRBJ2-6; D gene unclear. In germline, CDR1 is SEHNR, CDR2 FQNEAQ (reference sequence). CDR3 length equals 13 residues. V was pared by 1 base and J by 6 bases, with 4 bases between.

This clonotype was observed a few times. J is TRBJ1-5 and V is TRBV6-1; possibly TRBD1 for D (5 bases). Germline-derived CDR1 and CDR2 are MNHNS and SASEGT. This CDR3 has 14 amino acids. Trimming removed 6 bases from V and 1 base from J, with 10 bases in between. The CDR3 DNA reads as TGTGCCAGCAGCTTCCGACAGAGCAATCAGCCCCAGCATTTT. It encodes CASSFRQSNQPQHF.

This sequence joins TRBV9 and TRBJ1-3; TRBD1 might be the D (6 bases). Trimming pared 3 bases from V and 2 bases from J, leaving 15 bases between. The CDR3 has 16 amino acids. Germline V gives CDR1 SGDLS, CDR2 YYNGEE. CDR3 amino acids: CASSGEGGLAGNTIYF. CDR3 nucleotide sequence: TGTGCCAGCAGCGGCGAGGGGGGGCTGGCTGGAAACACCATATATTTT. Together with reference TRBV9 and TRBJ1-3, the CDR3 gives the full variable domain: DSGVTQTPKHLITATGQRVTLRCSPRSGDLSVYWYQQSLDQGLQFLIQYYNGEERAKGNILERFSAQQFPDLHSELNLSSLELGDSALYFCASSGEGGLAGNTIYFGEGSWLTVV.

To note about this clonotype: An end of the junction does not agree with germline; a read error may underlie this. CDR3 nucleotides: TGTGCCAGCAGCACCCGGACAGGAGCCAAAAACATTCAGTACTTC. Encoded protein: CASSTRTGAKNIQYF. This chain connects TRBV5-1 to TRBJ2-4, with TRBD1 matching 7 bases. Looked up from germline, CDR1 is SGHRS and CDR2 is YFSETQ. The CDR3 totals 15 residues.

This clonotype was seen at least ten times. DNA of the CDR3: TGTGCCAGCAGCTTAGAGGGCGGGGCTTACAATGAGCAGTTCTTC. This translates into CASSLEGGAYNEQFF. The rearrangement uses TRBV7-6 and TRBJ2-1; weak D call: TRBD2 (6 bases). V lost 1 base and J lost 4, with 11 bases in between. The CDR3 loop spans 15 amino acids. Germline-derived CDR1 and CDR2 are SGHVS and FNYEAQ.

The chain carries TRBV7-9 and TRBJ1-2; a weak D match, TRBD1 (6 bases). CDR1 is SEHNR, CDR2 FQNEAQ, per germline (reference sequence). The V and J ends lost 4 bases and 2 bases respectively, with 8 bases between them. The CDR3 extends over 13 amino acids. The CDR3 region is CASSWDKNYGYTF. The CDR3 DNA reads as TGTGCCAGCAGCTGGGACAAGAACTATGGCTACACCTTC.

This chain links TRBV7-3 with TRBJ2-5, with 8 bases lining up with TRBD1. V lost 2 bases, J lost 4 bases, and 9 bases stayed unmatched. The germline CDR1 and CDR2 sequences are SGHTA and FQGTGA. The CDR3 is made up of 16 amino acids. CDR3 nucleotide sequence: TGTGCCAGCAGCTTACGACCCGAAGGGACAGGAGAGACCCAGTACTTC. Encoded protein: CASSLRPEGTGETQYF.

This clonotype came up many times. V is TRBV19 and J is TRBJ2-7, with 7 bases lining up with TRBD1. V was clipped by 5 bases and J by 7 bases; unmatched bases: 8. The germline V gene has CDR1 LNHDA and CDR2 SQIVND (reference sequence). This CDR3 is 13 amino acids long. The CDR3 nucleotides are TGTGCCAGTAGTCGGTGGCAGGGGGAAGAGCAGTACTTC. Residues: CASSRWQGEEQYF.

Of note for this clonotype: A much larger clone lies a single base off, so this may be a read error. The V call is TRBV10-3, the J call TRBJ2-1, with D tentatively TRBD1 (6 bases). The CDR3 covers 12 residues. Germline assignment: CDR1 ENHRY and CDR2 SYGVKD. V lost 4 bases to trimming and J lost 12 bases, with 13 bases between them. The CDR3 DNA is TGTGCCATCAGTGGGGGGCAGGTGGTGCAGTTCTTC. Protein sequence: CAISGGQVVQFF.

The sample holds many counts of this clonotype. The chain uses TRBV12-3 or TRBV12-4 and TRBJ2-3, with 8 nucleotides matching TRBD2. The CDR3 contains 17 residues. V was pared by 2 bases and J by 4 bases, with 11 bases of the junction left unmatched. The CDR3 spells CASSLPLGTSFADTQYF. The CDR3 coding sequence is TGTGCCAGCAGTTTACCCCTCGGGACTAGTTTCGCAGATACGCAGTATTTT.

This clonotype was observed a few times. This sequence joins TRBV7-9 and TRBJ2-2, with TRBD2 matching over 16 bases. Germline trimming cut 4 bases from V and 0 bases from J; bases unmatched to any gene: 11. The CDR3 is 21 residues long. Germline V gives CDR1 SEHNR, CDR2 FQNEAQ (reference sequence). This CDR3 is CASSSRPGLAGGPSNTGELFF. Here the CDR3 DNA reads TGTGCCAGCAGCTCCCGCCCGGGACTAGCGGGGGGGCCTTCGAACACCGGGGAGCTGTTTTTT.

This clonotype was detected a few times. The V gene is TRBV29-1, the J gene TRBJ2-3, with TRBD2 identical over 9 bases. J lost 6 bases, V lost 4 bases, and 5 bases had no gene match. The CDR3 has 13 residues. Germline CDR1 SQVTM, CDR2 ANQGSEA. This CDR3 reads CSVGLSGRDTQYF. The CDR3 DNA reads TGCAGCGTTGGGTTGAGCGGGAGGGATACGCAGTATTTT.

In this sample, this clonotype turned up many times. V gene TRBV4-1 combines with J gene TRBJ2-3; TRBD2 agrees at 7 bases. Germline CDR1 reads MGHRA; CDR2 reads YSYEKL. The CDR3 is 15 amino acids. Trimming took 1 base from V and 0 from J; bases not matched to a gene: 1. CDR3 loop: CASSQVAGSTDTQYF. The DNA of the CDR3 is TGCGCCAGCAGCCAAGTAGCGGGTAGCACAGATACGCAGTATTTT.

This clonotype occurred many times. The chain links TRBV24-1 to TRBJ2-7; weak D call: TRBD2 (6 bases). Germline V lookup: CDR1 KGHDR, CDR2 SFDVKD. V lost 3 bases to trimming and J lost 5 bases, with 10 bases between them. CDR3 length equals 13 residues. In DNA, the CDR3 is TGTGCCACCAGTGATGGAGGGACCGACGAGCAGTACTTC. Protein sequence: CATSDGGTDEQYF.

The chain has TRBV11-2 and TRBJ2-3; 10 nucleotides line up with TRBD2. J gave up 6 bases and V 4 bases, and 13 bases lay outside the gene matches. The CDR3 has 17 residues. Germline V gene lookup returns CDR1 SGHAT and CDR2 FQNNGV. The CDR3 loop reads CASSSPIAGGPLDTQYF. The DNA of the CDR3 is TGTGCCAGCAGCTCGCCCATAGCGGGAGGCCCTTTGGATACGCAGTATTTT.

This clonotype was recorded a few times. V is TRBV6-5 and J is TRBJ2-2, with 11 bases fitting TRBD1. The CDR3 consists of 22 residues. The V gene end was trimmed by 6 bases and the J gene end by 0 bases; junction bases not matched to a gene: 21. CDR1 and CDR2 from the germline V gene are MNHEY and SVGAGI. Here the CDR3 DNA reads TGTGCCAGCAGATTACACAGCTTGGACAGGGGGCCCGAAGCCGCGAACACCGGGGAGCTGTTTTTT. Its translation is CASRLHSLDRGPEAANTGELFF.

Many counts were recorded for this clonotype. Written as DNA, the CDR3 is TGCAGTGCCGCGGGGCGTGGGGACGTCGGGGAGCTGTTTTTT. This translates into CSAAGRGDVGELFF. The chain uses TRBV20-1 and TRBJ2-2; maybe TRBD2 (6 bases). The CDR3 loop spans 14 amino acids. Germline CDR1 and CDR2: DFQATT and SNEGSKA (reference sequence). Trimming removed 6 bases at V and 7 bases at J, with 18 bases between.